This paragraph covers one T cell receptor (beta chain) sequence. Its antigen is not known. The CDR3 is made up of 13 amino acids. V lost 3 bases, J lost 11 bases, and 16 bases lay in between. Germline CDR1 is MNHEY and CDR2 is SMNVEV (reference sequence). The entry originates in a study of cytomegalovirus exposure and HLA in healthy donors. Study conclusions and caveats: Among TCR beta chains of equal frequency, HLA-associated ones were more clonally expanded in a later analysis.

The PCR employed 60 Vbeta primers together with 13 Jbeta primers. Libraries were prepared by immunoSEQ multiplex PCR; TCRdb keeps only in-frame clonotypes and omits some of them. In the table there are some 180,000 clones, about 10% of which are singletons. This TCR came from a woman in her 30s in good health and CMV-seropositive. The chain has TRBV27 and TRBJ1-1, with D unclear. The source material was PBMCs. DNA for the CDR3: TGTGCCAGCAGTTTTCTTCCACCTCAACGGGCTTTCTTT. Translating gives CASSFLPPQRAFF.